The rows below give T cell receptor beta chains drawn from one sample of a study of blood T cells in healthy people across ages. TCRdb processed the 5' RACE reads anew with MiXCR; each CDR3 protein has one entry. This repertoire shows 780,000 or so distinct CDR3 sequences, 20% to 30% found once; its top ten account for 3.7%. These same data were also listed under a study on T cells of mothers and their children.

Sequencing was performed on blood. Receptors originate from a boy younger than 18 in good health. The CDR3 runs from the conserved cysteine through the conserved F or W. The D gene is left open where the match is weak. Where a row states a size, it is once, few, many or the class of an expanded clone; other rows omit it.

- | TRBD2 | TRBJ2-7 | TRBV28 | TGTGCCAGCAGTACGACTAGCGGGGTCATTGCCTACGAGCAGTACTTC | CASSTTSGVIAYEQYF
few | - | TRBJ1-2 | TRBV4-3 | TGCGCCAGCAGCCAAGGGCCACGGTTTTTGAACTATGGCTACACCTTC | CASSQGPRFLNYGYTF
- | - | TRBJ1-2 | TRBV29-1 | TGCAGCGTTGAGGCGGGCGAGGGCTACACCTTC | CSVEAGEGYTF
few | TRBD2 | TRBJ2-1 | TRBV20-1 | TGCAGTGCTAGAGATCCCGGACTAGCGGGAGGCAATGAGCAGTTCTTC | CSARDPGLAGGNEQFF
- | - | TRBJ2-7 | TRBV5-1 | TGCGCCAGCAGCTACCGGACAGAATACGAGCAGTACTTC | CASSYRTEYEQYF
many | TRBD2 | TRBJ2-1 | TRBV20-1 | TGCAGTGGCCTAGGGGAGGGTTCCTACAATGAGCAGTTCTTC | CSGLGEGSYNEQFF
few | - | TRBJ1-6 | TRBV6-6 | TGTGCCAGCAGTTACCCGGATTCACCCCTCCACTTT | CASSYPDSPLHF
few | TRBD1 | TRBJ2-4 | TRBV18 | TGTGCCGGCTCCGTGGACAGGGAAAACATTCAGTACTTC | CAGSVDRENIQYF
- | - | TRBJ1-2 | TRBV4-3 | TGCGCCAGCAGCCAAGATCCCAGGGGCTATGGCTACACCTTC | CASSQDPRGYGYTF
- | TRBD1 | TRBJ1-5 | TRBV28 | TGTGCCAGCAGTTTAAGGGGACAGGTGACTCTTGGCAATCAGCCCCAGCACTTT | CASSLRGQVTLGNQPQHF
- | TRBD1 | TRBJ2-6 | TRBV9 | TGTGCCAGCAGCCCCGTGCCGGGACAGGGAGTATCTGGGGCCAACGTCCTGACTTTC | CASSPVPGQGVSGANVLTF
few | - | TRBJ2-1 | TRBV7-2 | TGTGCCAGCAGCTTAGTGGCGACGGATATGGGGCGCTCCTACAATGAGCAGTTCTTC | CASSLVATDMGRSYNEQFF
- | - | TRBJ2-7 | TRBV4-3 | TGCGCCAGCAGCCAAGATGTAGGCAGGGGCTACGAGCAGTACTTC | CASSQDVGRGYEQYF
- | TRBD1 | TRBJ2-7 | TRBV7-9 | TGTGCCAGCACCCAAACAGGGGGCGCGCGTTACGAGCAGTACTTC | CASTQTGGARYEQYF
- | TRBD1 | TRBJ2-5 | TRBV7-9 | TGTGCCAGCAGCATAAACAGGGGGCAGGAGACCCAGTACTTC | CASSINRGQETQYF
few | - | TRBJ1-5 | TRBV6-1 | TGTGCCAGCAGTGAAGGGTTATCATGGAGCAATCAGCCCCAGCATTTT | CASSEGLSWSNQPQHF
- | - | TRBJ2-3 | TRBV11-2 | TGTGCCAGCAGCTTCCCTAGCGAGATGGGCACAGATACGCAGTATTTT | CASSFPSEMGTDTQYF
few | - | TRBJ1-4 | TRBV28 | TGTGCCAGCAGTTTGAACGCAGGATTTAATGAAAAACTGTTTTTT | CASSLNAGFNEKLFF
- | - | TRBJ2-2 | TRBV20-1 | TGCAGTGCTAGTGACTCCTGGGAGGAGCTGTTTTTT | CSASDSWEELFF
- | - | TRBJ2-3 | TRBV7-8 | TGTGCCAGCTCCTACCCTCAACGGACAGATACGCAGTATTTT | CASSYPQRTDTQYF
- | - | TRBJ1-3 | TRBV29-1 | TGCAGCGTTGAAACCGGGGCTCAAGGAAACACCATATATTTT | CSVETGAQGNTIYF
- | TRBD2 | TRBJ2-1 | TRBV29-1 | TGCAGCGTTGAAGAGCGGGGGGACGCCTACAATGAGCAGTTCTTC | CSVEERGDAYNEQFF
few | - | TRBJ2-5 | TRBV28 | TGTGCCAGCAGTTTCGGCCAGCCTGGAGAGACCCAGTACTTC | CASSFGQPGETQYF
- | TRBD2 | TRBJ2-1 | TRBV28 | TGTGCCAGCAGTGAACCCAGGACTAGCGGGACCCGGGGCGAGCAGTTCTTC | CASSEPRTSGTRGEQFF